This entry lists 18 T cell receptor beta chains sequenced from one sample in a study of shared clonotypes between healthy human individuals. Assay: immunoSEQ multiplex PCR; the TCRdb copy retains only in-frame clones and omits some. The data show nearly 2 million clones, 85% to 95% seen once. Naive CD8 cells lacked CD45RO, underwent positive selection for CCR7 and left out terminally differentiated effector memory CD45RA+ cells. Sequenced input: naive CD8+ T cells sorted from blood. Receptor source: a man aged 18-30 years in good health.

This chain connects TRBV7-2 to TRBJ2-7; no clear D gene. The length of the CDR3 is 14 residues. Germline assignment: CDR1 SGHTA and CDR2 FQGNSA. V lost 2 bases to trimming and J lost 0 bases, with 8 bases between them. Written as DNA, the CDR3 is TGTGCCAGCAGCTTACGACTCTACTCCTACGAGCAGTACTTC. This encodes CASSLRLYSYEQYF.

The V gene is TRBV11-2, the J gene TRBJ2-1; 15 bases map to TRBD2. The CDR3 has 18 residues. Trimming removed 1 base from V and 5 bases from J; junction bases left unmatched: 6. Germline CDR1 and CDR2: SGHAT and FQNNGV. The CDR3 region is CASSLGTSGRAGNNEQFF. Written as DNA, the CDR3 is TGTGCCAGCAGCTTAGGGACTAGCGGGAGGGCCGGAAACAATGAGCAGTTCTTC.

The chain combines TRBV6-6 with TRBJ2-7; D is possibly TRBD1 (6 bases). The CDR3 covers 13 residues. The germline CDR1 and CDR2 sequences are MNHNY and SVGAGI (reference sequence). V shed 4 bases and J shed 5 bases, with 12 bases lying between them. CDR3 DNA sequence: TGTGCCAGCAGTTCCACAGGGTATAACGAGCAGTACTTC. Translation gives CASSSTGYNEQYF.

The rearrangement links TRBV13 to TRBJ2-1; 7 bases fit TRBD2. This CDR3 is 17 amino acids long. CDR1 and CDR2 (germline): PRHDT, FYEKMQ (reference sequence). V gave up 0 bases and J gave up 1 base; unmatched junction bases: 6. DNA for the CDR3: TGTGCCAGCAGCTTAGGCCTCCAGGGAGGGTCCTACAATGAGCAGTTCTTC. This encodes CASSLGLQGGSYNEQFF.

The rearrangement uses TRBV11-2 and TRBJ2-1; tentatively, D is TRBD2 (6 bases). There are 16 residues in the CDR3. The V end lost 5 bases, the J end lost 8 bases, and 22 bases lay between the germline ends. Per the germline V gene, CDR1 is SGHAT and CDR2 is FQNNGV. CDR3 region: CASSHPEGTPLDEQFF. The CDR3 DNA reads TGTGCCAGCAGCCACCCCGAGGGGACTCCCCTCGATGAGCAGTTCTTC.

This clone showed up just once. The CDR3 bases are TGTGCCAGCAGTTTAGATGAAGAGGGGGTCGGCGAGCAGTACTTC. Translating gives CASSLDEEGVGEQYF. This chain uses TRBV28 with TRBJ2-7, with D maybe TRBD1 (6 bases). Trimming removed 2 bases at V and 6 bases at J, with 17 bases between. The germline gives CDR1 MDHEN, CDR2 SYDVKM. CDR3 size: 15 residues.

This clone appeared once. The V and J genes are TRBV27 and TRBJ2-5; 8 bases are a match to TRBD1. With 5 bases clipped from V and 2 bases from J, the junction kept 4 bases outside the gene matches. Germline-derived CDR1 and CDR2 are MNHEY and SMNVEV (reference sequence). This CDR3 has 14 amino acids. As DNA, the CDR3 is TGTGCCAGCAGTCCCCGGGACAGGCAAGAGACCCAGTACTTC. Amino acids: CASSPRDRQETQYF.

The chain's CDR3 is CASRRTGNGEQFF. In DNA form, the CDR3 reads TGTGCCAGCAGAAGGACAGGGAATGGGGAGCAGTTCTTC. The chain links TRBV7-3 to TRBJ2-1; 8 nucleotides agree with TRBD1. Trimming took 6 bases from V and 10 from J; bases not matched to a gene: 8. Germline V gene lookup returns CDR1 SGHTA and CDR2 FQGTGA. The length of the CDR3 is 13 residues.

The V call is TRBV10-3, the J call TRBJ2-1, with 7 bases identical to TRBD2. The CDR3 runs to 16 residues. J gave up 3 bases and V 0 bases, and 5 bases lay outside the gene matches. The germline CDR1 and CDR2 sequences are ENHRY and SYGVKD. CDR3 sequence: CAISESQRGDYNEQFF. The CDR3 coding sequence is TGTGCCATCAGTGAGTCCCAGCGGGGTGACTACAATGAGCAGTTCTTC.

As regards this clone: The same CDR3 is also encoded by other DNA sequences in this sample. The chain is built from TRBV6-5 and TRBJ2-3; D possibly corresponds to TRBD2 (5 bases). This CDR3 contains 15 residues. CDR1 and CDR2 from the germline V gene are MNHEY and SVGAGI. V lost 0 bases and J lost 0, with 7 bases in between. The CDR3 loop is CASSYSWESTDTQYF. The CDR3 nucleotides are TGTGCCAGCAGTTACTCATGGGAGAGCACAGATACGCAGTATTTT.

This chain connects TRBV30 to TRBJ1-1; 7 bases match TRBD1. CDR1 and CDR2 from the germline V gene are GTSNPN and SVGIG (reference sequence). J was trimmed by 1 base and V by 3 bases; bases with no gene match: 2. The CDR3 is 13 amino acids. CDR3 loop: CAWRGQPNTEAFF. The CDR3 region has the DNA TGTGCCTGGAGGGGACAGCCGAACACTGAAGCTTTCTTT.

The chain joins TRBV19 to TRBJ2-5; no definite D call. Germline CDR1 reads LNHDA; CDR2 reads SQIVND (reference sequence). This CDR3 is built from 18 residues. V was cut by 4 bases and J by 1 base, with 22 bases left in between. The CDR3 coding sequence is TGTGCCAGTAGTAATCCCCTAATCTCCGAGTGGGGCCAAGAGACCCAGTACTTC. This translates into CASSNPLISEWGQETQYF.

The chain uses TRBV7-8 and TRBJ1-4, with D unclear. V was trimmed by 1 base and J by 7 bases, leaving 16 bases between them. The CDR3 is 16 residues long. The germline V gene has CDR1 SGHVS and CDR2 FQNEAQ. The CDR3 region is CASSLDPTIIIEKLFF. Here the CDR3 DNA reads TGTGCCAGCAGCTTAGACCCGACGATAATAATTGAAAAACTGTTTTTT.

As for this clone: One end of the junction varies from germline; a read error may be responsible. The gene calls are TRBV7-7 and TRBJ2-2; D unresolved. In germline, CDR1 is SSHAT, CDR2 FNYEAQ (reference sequence). The CDR3 consists of 13 residues. This CDR3 is CASSPSNTGELFF. CDR3 coding DNA: TGTGCTAGCAGCCCCAGTAACACCGGGGAGCTGTTTTTT.

The chain joins TRBV7-9 to TRBJ2-7, with 14 positions matching TRBD2. V lost 5 bases, J lost 4 bases, and 13 bases stayed unmatched. The CDR3 contains 18 residues. Germline V gives CDR1 SEHNR, CDR2 FQNEAQ (reference sequence). The CDR3 region is CASSPSGLAGGTWYEQYF. CDR3 DNA sequence: TGTGCCAGCAGCCCTAGTGGACTAGCGGGAGGCACGTGGTACGAGCAGTACTTC.

This chain uses TRBV19 with TRBJ1-1; perhaps TRBD1 as D (5 bases). V gave up 7 bases and J gave up 5 bases, with 11 bases separating them. The CDR3 consists of 12 residues. Germline V gives CDR1 LNHDA, CDR2 SQIVND (reference sequence). This chain's CDR3 is CASIGGVTEAFF. CDR3 in DNA: TGTGCCAGTATCGGGGGTGTTACTGAAGCTTTCTTT.

This chain joins TRBV2 and TRBJ2-7; D unclear. CDR1 and CDR2 (germline): SNHLY, FYNNEI. This CDR3 region has 13 residues. The V gene lost 3 bases and the J gene lost 4 bases, with 10 bases spanning the gap. The CDR3, as DNA: TGTGCCAGCAGTGAGTGGCCTGGGTACGAGCAGTACTTC. It translates to CASSEWPGYEQYF. The variable domain in full, with the rest retrieved from reference TRBV2 and TRBJ2-7, is EPEVTQTPSHQVTQMGQEVILRCVPISNHLYFYWYRQILGQKVEFLVSFYNNEISEKSEIFDDQFSVERPDGSNFTLKIRSTKLEDSAMYFCASSEWPGYEQYFGPGTRLTVT.

The CDR3, as DNA: TGCAGCGTTTCGACTAGTGGTACGGCCGACTATGGCTACACCTTC. It specifies CSVSTSGTADYGYTF. V usage is TRBV29-1 and J usage is TRBJ1-2, with D hard to call. The V gene's germline CDR1 is SQVTM and CDR2 ANQGSEA. V gave up 5 bases and J gave up 3 bases, with 19 bases separating them. The CDR3 consists of 15 residues.